This T cell receptor (beta chain) was obtained from a study of cytomegalovirus exposure and HLA in healthy donors. The PCR had 60 Vbeta and 13 Jbeta primers. The table came from immunoSEQ multiplex PCR; TCRdb's copy has only in-frame clones and leaves some out. Among some 150,000 clones listed, around 77% were seen once. The CDR3 runs to 15 residues. The V gene's germline CDR1 is SGDLS and CDR2 YYNGEE. The trim removed 3 bases at V and 7 bases at J, leaving 7 bases unmatched. The sequenced sample consisted of PBMCs. The clonotype comes from a female donor in good health and CMV-seronegative. This chain uses TRBV9 with TRBJ1-6; 7 bases align to TRBD1. The CDR3 DNA follows: TGTGCCAGCAGCGAAACAGGGGATGGCAATTCACCCCTCCACTTT. Protein: CASSETGDGNSPLHF. Full variable domain (missing parts from reference TRBV9 and TRBJ1-6): DSGVTQTPKHLITATGQRVTLRCSPRSGDLSVYWYQQSLDQGLQFLIQYYNGEERAKGNILERFSAQQFPDLHSELNLSSLELGDSALYFCASSETGDGNSPLHFGNGTRLTVT.